This T cell receptor (beta chain) was retrieved from a study of T cells after yellow fever vaccination. V was cut by 5 bases and J by 3 bases, with 13 bases left in between. This CDR3 is built from 13 residues. CDR1 DFQATT and CDR2 SNEGSKA come from the germline V gene (reference sequence). MiXCR, run by TCRdb on the 5' RACE reads, gives a single entry per CDR3 protein. The sample holds approximately 260,000 distinct CDR3 sequences; roughly 4.8% are singletons and the top ten take more than 3%. This clonotype was found many times. This TCR was sampled from a young man who received the YFV17D yellow fever vaccine. This sequence joins TRBV20-1 and TRBJ2-5; D is perhaps TRBD2 (6 bases). The sample consisted of CD4+ T cells sorted from PBMCs, taken on the day of the yellow fever booster vaccination. Here the CDR3 reads CSASPGREETQYF. CDR3 DNA: TGCAGTGCTTCTCCCGGGAGAGAAGAGACCCAGTACTTC.